This TCR beta chain was retrieved from a study of cytomegalovirus exposure and HLA in healthy donors. Study observations and caveats: Serostatus for CMV was the only available immune exposure information. The Asian-associated ancestry cluster reportedly had fewer N-insertions than the approximately 650-donor mean in a later analysis. In vitro work confirmed that three CMV-associated chains recognize CMV antigens.

It was with 60 Vbeta and 13 Jbeta primers that the PCR ran. The repertoire was sequenced with immunoSEQ multiplex PCR; TCRdb's copy has only in-frame clones and lacks some. The data show about 130,000 clones, with approximately 70% seen just once and 2.1% held by the top ten. V lost 3 bases to trimming and J lost 2 bases, with 12 bases between them. The germline V gene has CDR1 SGHRS and CDR2 YFSETQ. The CDR3 loop spans 14 amino acids. To note about this clone: Its cognate antigen is unknown.

Sequencing was done on a sample of PBMCs. The TCR sequence derives from a woman aged 60 to 75 in good health and CMV-seropositive. The chain uses TRBV5-1 and TRBJ2-7; tentative D call: TRBD1 (6 bases). CDR3 DNA sequence: TGCGCCAGCAGCTCTGGACAGCCCCCCTACGAGCAGTACTTC. Amino acid sequence: CASSSGQPPYEQYF.